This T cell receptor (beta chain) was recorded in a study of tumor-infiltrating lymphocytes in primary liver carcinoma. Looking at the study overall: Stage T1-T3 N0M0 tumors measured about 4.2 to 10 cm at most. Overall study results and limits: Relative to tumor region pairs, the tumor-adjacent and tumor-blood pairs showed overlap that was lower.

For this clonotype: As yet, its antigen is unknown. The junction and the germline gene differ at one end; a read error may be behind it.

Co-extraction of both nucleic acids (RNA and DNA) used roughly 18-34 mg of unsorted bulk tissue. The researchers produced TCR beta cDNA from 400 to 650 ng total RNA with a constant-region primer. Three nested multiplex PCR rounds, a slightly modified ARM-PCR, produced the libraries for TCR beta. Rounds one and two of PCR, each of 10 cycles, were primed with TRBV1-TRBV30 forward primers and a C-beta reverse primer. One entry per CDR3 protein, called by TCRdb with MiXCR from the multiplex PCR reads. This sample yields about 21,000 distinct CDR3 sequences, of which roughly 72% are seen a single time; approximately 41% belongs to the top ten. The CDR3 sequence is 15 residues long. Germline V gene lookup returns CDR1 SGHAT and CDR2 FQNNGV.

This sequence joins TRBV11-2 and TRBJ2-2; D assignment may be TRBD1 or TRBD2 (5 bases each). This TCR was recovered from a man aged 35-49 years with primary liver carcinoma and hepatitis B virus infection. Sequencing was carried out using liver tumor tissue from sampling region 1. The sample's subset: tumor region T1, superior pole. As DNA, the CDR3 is TGTGCCAGCAGCTTTAGGCAATCGAACACCAGGGAGCTACTTTTT. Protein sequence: CASSFRQSNTRELLF.